The 27 T cell receptor beta chains reported below all come from one sample, sequenced in a study of CD8+ T cells in alopecia areata. Reverse transcription of extracted RNA yielded cDNA, which provided the sequencing template. Profiled with immunoSEQ multiplex PCR; TCRdb holds only in-frame clones, not every one. This sample has about 70,000 clones, with over 25% found just once. Described treatment: oral pan-JAK inhibitor, 5-10 mg twice daily. This sample comprised CD8+ T cells sorted from blood, obtained at week 4, from a patient treated with tofacitinib. Receptors originate from a human donor with alopecia areata.

This clone was recorded a few times. The chain joins TRBV2 to TRBJ1-3; no clear D gene. CDR1 SNHLY and CDR2 FYNNEI come from the germline V gene. The CDR3 length is 15 residues. The germline V and J ends were trimmed by 8 bases and 4 bases, with 18 bases remaining between them. CDR3: CASSRTGLRGNTIYF. In DNA form, the CDR3 reads TGTGCCAGCTCCCGTACTGGGCTGCGAGGAAACACCATATATTTT.

The rearrangement uses TRBV28 and TRBJ2-1; TRBD2 aligns across 10 bases. Looked up from germline, CDR1 is MDHEN and CDR2 is SYDVKM. The CDR3 is 13 amino acids. J was trimmed by 6 bases and V by 8 bases; bases with no gene match: 4. CDR3 coding DNA: TGTGCCAGCCAGCGGGAGGGGGTCAATGAGCAGTTCTTC. Encoded protein: CASQREGVNEQFF.

The V call is TRBV29-1, the J call TRBJ1-1; possibly TRBD1 for D (5 bases). The CDR3 has 17 amino acids. The V gene's germline CDR1 is SQVTM and CDR2 ANQGSEA. V lost 4 bases, J lost 1 base, and 22 bases lay in between. The CDR3 DNA reads TGCAGCGTTGCGTCGGACACAGGTACTTGGGGGAACACTGAAGCTTTCTTT. Encoded protein: CSVASDTGTWGNTEAFF.

This clone was counted at least ten times. The rearrangement uses TRBV29-1 and TRBJ2-7, with D perhaps TRBD1 (6 bases). The CDR3 is 14 amino acids. V lost 4 bases, J lost 5 bases, and 18 bases lay in between. Germline values: CDR1 SQVTM, CDR2 ANQGSEA. CDR3 DNA sequence: TGCAGCGTTGTATTGGACAGAGGGGTAAACGAGCAGTACTTC. Amino acid sequence: CSVVLDRGVNEQYF.

This clone was seen only a few times. Within the sample, other DNA sequences also encode this same CDR3. CDR3 region: CASSLGTYGYTF. DNA for the CDR3: TGTGCCAGCAGCTTGGGTACCTATGGCTACACCTTC. This chain joins TRBV7-9 and TRBJ1-2; D gene unclear. Germline values: CDR1 SEHNR, CDR2 FQNEAQ (reference sequence). CDR3 length equals 12 residues. Trimming took 3 bases from V and 4 from J, leaving 6 bases between them.

This clone turned up a few times. The rearrangement uses TRBV29-1 and TRBJ2-1; D is perhaps TRBD1 or TRBD2 (5 bases each). V gave up 4 bases and J gave up 4 bases, with 5 bases separating them. Germline values: CDR1 SQVTM, CDR2 ANQGSEA. The CDR3 contains 11 residues. CDR3 sequence: CSVGGYNEQFF. In DNA, the CDR3 is TGCAGCGTTGGGGGGTACAATGAGCAGTTCTTC.

This chain uses TRBV10-3 with TRBJ2-7, with a tentative D call TRBD2 (6 bases). Germline CDR1 and CDR2: ENHRY and SYGVKD. The CDR3 runs 14 residues. V was trimmed by 0 bases and J by 3 bases, leaving 9 bases between them. The CDR3 DNA is TGTGCCATCAGTGAGTCGGGAGGAATCTACGAGCAGTACTTC. Translated: CAISESGGIYEQYF.

Note on this clone: The junction differs from germline at one of its ends, possibly a read error. The sample holds other DNA sequences that translate to the same CDR3. The V call is TRBV13, the J call TRBJ2-5, with a tentative D call TRBD2 (7 bases). This CDR3 spans 15 amino acids. Germline V gene data show CDR1 as PRHDT and CDR2 as FYEKMQ (reference sequence). CDR3 nucleotides: TGCGCCAGCAGCCAAGATGGCGGGGGCGGAGAGACCCAGTACTTC. This encodes CASSQDGGGGETQYF.

The chain recombines TRBV29-1 with TRBJ1-4; D is unresolved. Germline-derived CDR1 and CDR2 are SQVTM and ANQGSEA. The CDR3 loop spans 15 amino acids. V dropped 4 bases and J dropped 5 bases, with 17 bases sitting between them. The DNA of the CDR3 is TGCAGCGTTGCCGCACCCGCAGGCGGAAATGAAAAACTGTTTTTT. Amino acid sequence: CSVAAPAGGNEKLFF.

This clone showed up just a few times. This chain connects TRBV6-5 to TRBJ2-7; possibly TRBD1 for D (6 bases). Germline CDR1 MNHEY, CDR2 SVGAGI. The length of the CDR3 is 13 residues. The V end was cut by 6 bases, the J end by 0 bases, with 9 bases between. For the CDR3, the DNA is TGTGCCAGCAGCGTGGACAGCTCCTACGAGCAGTACTTC. Translated: CASSVDSSYEQYF.

The rearrangement joins TRBV29-1 to TRBJ2-7; 8 nucleotides match TRBD2. Germline V lookup: CDR1 SQVTM, CDR2 ANQGSEA. The CDR3 has 13 residues. CDR3 sequence (DNA): TGCAGTACCCTTAGCGGGACCTCCTACGAGCAGTACTTC. It yields the protein CSTLSGTSYEQYF.

The genes are TRBV29-1 and TRBJ2-2; D is unclear. This CDR3 has 15 amino acids. The V gene lost 5 bases and the J gene lost 1 base, with 14 bases spanning the gap. Germline loops: CDR1 SQVTM, CDR2 ANQGSEA. The CDR3 sequence: CSVPGKPENTGELFF. The CDR3 DNA reads TGCAGCGTTCCCGGCAAGCCCGAGAACACCGGGGAGCTGTTTTTT.

The sample holds a few counts of this clone. The chain uses TRBV4-1 and TRBJ1-1; D is unclear. The CDR3 spans 13 residues. The V gene's germline CDR1 is MGHRA and CDR2 YSYEKL. V gave up 1 base and J gave up 8 bases, with 11 bases separating them. CDR3 amino acids: CASSQGTPGEAFF. The CDR3 coding sequence is TGCGCCAGCAGCCAAGGCACCCCGGGGGAAGCTTTCTTT.

The chain combines TRBV29-1 with TRBJ2-1; the D is unclear. Trimming removed 8 bases from V and 4 bases from J, with 6 bases in between. Germline V gene sequence: CDR1 SQVTM, CDR2 ANQGSEA. The CDR3 runs 10 residues. Written as DNA, the CDR3 is TGCAGCATTCCATACAATGAGCAGTTCTTC. It codes for CSIPYNEQFF.

The J gene is TRBJ2-6, the V gene TRBV27; maybe TRBD2 (5 bases). Germline V gene data show CDR1 as MNHEY and CDR2 as SMNVEV (reference sequence). The CDR3 is 15 residues long. V lost 5 bases and J lost 3, with 11 bases in between. This CDR3 reads CASSLASGGANVLTF. In DNA, the CDR3 is TGTGCCAGCAGTCTTGCCAGCGGTGGGGCCAACGTCCTGACTTTC.

This chain uses TRBV6-5 with TRBJ2-3; D is ambiguous. This CDR3 has 13 amino acids. Germline assignment: CDR1 MNHEY and CDR2 SVGAGI. V lost 2 bases to trimming and J lost 2 bases, with 5 bases between them. In DNA, the CDR3 is TGTGCCAGCAGTTACAAGTACACAGATACGCAGTATTTT. Its translation: CASSYKYTDTQYF.

The chain joins TRBV21-1 to TRBJ2-7; TRBD2, the table's D call, lacks a check against the DNA. TRBV21-1 is tagged as a pseudogene. There are 9 residues in the CDR3. CDR3 in DNA: TGTGTCGGAGTTGACGAGCAGTACTTC. Protein sequence: CVGVDEQYF.

This clone was picked up a small number of times. The rearrangement joins TRBV30 to TRBJ2-2; D gene unclear. Looked up from germline, CDR1 is GTSNPN and CDR2 is SVGIG (reference sequence). CDR3 length equals 12 residues. V was pared by 3 bases and J by 6 bases, with 8 bases between. The CDR3 DNA reads TGTGCCTGGAGGGGGATGGCCGGGGAGCTGTTTTTT. This gives the protein CAWRGMAGELFF.

This sequence joins TRBV4-3 and TRBJ2-3; 12 bases are a match to TRBD2. Trimming cost V 1 base and J 5 bases; bases outside gene matches: 4. CDR1 and CDR2 from the germline V gene are LGHNA and YSLEER. The CDR3 runs 16 residues. CDR3 protein: CASSQGLAGVVDTQYF. The CDR3, as DNA: TGCGCCAGCAGCCAAGGACTAGCGGGAGTCGTAGATACGCAGTATTTT.

This clone was counted a single time. The rearrangement uses TRBV18 and TRBJ1-5; D may be TRBD1 (6 bases). Trimming left V 3 bases short and J 1 base short, with 13 bases between. Germline V lookup: CDR1 KGHSH, CDR2 LQKENI. The CDR3 contains 16 residues. The CDR3 sequence: CASSPVSGESNQPQHF. The CDR3 nucleotides read TGTGCCAGCTCACCGGTGTCAGGGGAAAGCAATCAGCCCCAGCATTTT.

Only a few counts were recorded for this clone. The rearrangement joins TRBV7-9 to TRBJ2-7; TRBD1 matches at 8 bases. Germline lookup yields CDR1 SEHNR and CDR2 FQNEAQ (reference sequence). The CDR3 spans 13 residues. V shed 7 bases and J 5 bases; nucleotides not matched to a gene: 7. CDR3 DNA: TGTGCCAGCAACCCACCGGACAGGGACGAGCAGTACTTC. Translation: CASNPPDRDEQYF.

In its sample, this clone was seen a few times. V is TRBV29-1 and J is TRBJ1-1; D remains unclear. CDR1 is SQVTM, CDR2 ANQGSEA, per germline. V lost 5 bases, J lost 7 bases, and 14 bases lay in between. The CDR3 is 12 residues long. CDR3 protein: CSVRLQSIEAFF. Written as DNA, the CDR3 is TGCAGCGTTCGTTTACAGAGTATTGAAGCTTTCTTT.

This chain links TRBV30 with TRBJ1-2; tentative D call: TRBD1 (5 bases). The germline V and J ends were trimmed by 3 bases and 4 bases, with 15 bases remaining between them. The CDR3 has 14 residues. Germline V CDR1 and CDR2: GTSNPN, SVGIG (reference sequence). Written as DNA, the CDR3 is TGTGCCTGGAGGGCCTCGGACACCTTCTATGGCTACACCTTC. Its translation: CAWRASDTFYGYTF.

This clone showed up just a few times. V and J are TRBV6-1 and TRBJ2-1; 11 bases are shared with TRBD2. Germline V CDR1 and CDR2: MNHNS, SASEGT. After removal of 7 bases from V and 9 bases from J, the junction contained 8 bases not matched to a gene. This CDR3 comprises 14 residues. The DNA for the CDR3 is TGTGCCAGCACTGGGACTAGCGGAGGTATTGAGCAGTTCTTC. The encoded protein is CASTGTSGGIEQFF.

The chain links TRBV29-1 to TRBJ2-2, with 7 bases lining up with TRBD2. Germline CDR1 SQVTM, CDR2 ANQGSEA. The CDR3 spans 14 residues. Trimming at V came to 3 bases and at J to 3 bases, leaving 4 bases not matched to a gene. CDR3 residues: CSVDEGRDTGELFF. CDR3 in DNA: TGCAGCGTTGACGAGGGGAGGGACACCGGGGAGCTGTTTTTT.

The chain joins TRBV29-1 to TRBJ2-3; 7 nucleotides match TRBD2. V was pared by 3 bases and J by 5 bases, with 8 bases of the junction left unmatched. Germline V gives CDR1 SQVTM, CDR2 ANQGSEA. The CDR3 has 14 residues. CDR3 bases: TGCAGCGTTGAGGGGGGGAGAGAAGGAGATACGCAGTATTTT. It is translated as CSVEGGREGDTQYF.

This clone was seen only once. This chain links TRBV7-9 with TRBJ2-3; D is ambiguous. V lost 5 bases and J 6 bases, leaving 18 bases between the germline ends. CDR3 size: 15 residues. CDR1 is SEHNR and CDR2 is FQNEAQ in the germline V gene (reference sequence). The CDR3 DNA reads as TGTGCCAGCAGCCTGACCTTACGGTTAAGGGATACGCAGTATTTT. Encoded protein: CASSLTLRLRDTQYF.